These 21 T cell receptor beta chains share one sample of origin, sequenced in a study of cytomegalovirus exposure and HLA in healthy donors. In the PCR, 60 Vbeta and 13 Jbeta primers were used. Assay used: immunoSEQ multiplex PCR; TCRdb lists only in-frame clones, some missing. The top ten hold 6% to 9.5% of the sample, which has roughly 90,000 clones, 80% seen once. Source material: PBMCs. The receptor set was obtained from a man aged 25 to 40 in good health and CMV-seronegative.

V usage is TRBV30 and J usage is TRBJ1-1, with a tentative D call TRBD1 (6 bases). Germline CDR1 reads GTSNPN; CDR2 reads SVGIG (reference sequence). This CDR3 is 16 amino acids long. V was pared by 0 bases and J by 5 bases, with 19 bases between. The CDR3 coding sequence is TGTGCCTGGAGTGTAGGGGGGCGGGGGCGAAGAACTGAAGCTTTCTTT. This sequence encodes CAWSVGGRGRRTEAFF.

Here the CDR3 reads CASSFIRQGNYGYTF. The CDR3 DNA reads as TGTGCCAGCAGCTTTATTCGACAGGGGAACTATGGCTACACCTTC. V usage is TRBV27 and J usage is TRBJ1-2; 8 positions agree with TRBD1. V trimming: 6 bases; J trimming: 2 bases; junction bases outside the gene matches: 8. Germline V lookup: CDR1 MNHEY, CDR2 SMNVEV (reference sequence). The CDR3 totals 15 residues.

The rearrangement uses TRBV6-5 and TRBJ1-1, with D possibly TRBD1 on 5 matching bases. Germline CDR1 is MNHEY and CDR2 is SVGAGI. The CDR3 extends over 12 amino acids. Trimming shortened V by 6 bases and J by 8 bases, and 13 bases separated the two germline ends. The chain's CDR3 is CASRKGGGEAFF. CDR3 nucleotides: TGTGCCAGCAGGAAAGGCGGGGGAGAAGCTTTCTTT.

The chain has TRBV14 and TRBJ1-3; TRBD1 matches 8 bases. The V gene's germline CDR1 is SGHDN and CDR2 FVKESK. Losses at the gene ends were 4 bases for V and 3 bases for J; bases not matched to a gene: 5. The CDR3 has 15 residues. CDR3 sequence: CASSPTGVLGNTIYF. Written as DNA, the CDR3 is TGTGCCAGCAGCCCGACAGGGGTTCTTGGAAACACCATATATTTT.

The chain joins TRBV28 to TRBJ2-7; no reliable D call. This CDR3 contains 13 residues. Germline V gives CDR1 MDHEN, CDR2 SYDVKM. V was clipped by 6 bases and J by 3 bases, with 12 bases between them. CDR3 coding DNA: TGTGCCAGCAGCCGTGTGGGCGTCTACGAGCAGTACTTC. This encodes CASSRVGVYEQYF.

The chain's CDR3 is CASSEKGAAGSPLHF. The CDR3 region has the DNA TGTGCCAGCAGTGAAAAGGGGGCCGCGGGCTCACCCCTCCACTTT. The J gene is TRBJ1-6, the V gene TRBV6-1; 7 bases agree with TRBD1. The CDR3 is made up of 15 amino acids. Unmatched junction bases numbered 8, after V lost 2 bases and J lost 10 bases. Germline CDR1 and CDR2: MNHNS and SASEGT.

About this clone: A read error may account for a junction end that differs from germline. The chain links TRBV7-2 to TRBJ1-2; tentatively, D is TRBD1 (6 bases). Germline-derived CDR1 and CDR2 are SGHTA and FQGNSA. The CDR3 has 11 amino acids. CDR3 loop: CASSFTQGVPF. CDR3 DNA: TGTGCCAGCAGCTTTACACAGGGTGTCCCCTTC.

This chain uses TRBV29-1 with TRBJ2-1; D ambiguous. The CDR3 sequence is 14 residues long. Germline V CDR1 and CDR2: SQVTM, ANQGSEA. V lost 8 bases to trimming and J lost 8 bases, with 22 bases between them. The CDR3 DNA is TGCAGCACCCGCGAGGTTGACTTAAGCGATGAGCAGTTCTTC. Protein sequence: CSTREVDLSDEQFF.

V usage is TRBV27 and J usage is TRBJ2-5; 7 bases align to TRBD1. The CDR3 totals 16 residues. J was trimmed by 4 bases and V by 5 bases; bases with no gene match: 13. CDR1 and CDR2 from the germline V gene are MNHEY and SMNVEV (reference sequence). The CDR3 region is CASSPGPPGTAETQYF. The CDR3, as DNA: TGTGCCAGCAGTCCAGGACCCCCCGGGACAGCAGAGACCCAGTACTTC.

The V call is TRBV6-1, the J call TRBJ2-2; no clear D gene. CDR3 size: 13 residues. The germline gives CDR1 MNHNS, CDR2 SASEGT. Between the trimmed V and J ends, which lost 8 bases and 2 bases, there was a span of 9 bases. The CDR3 here is CASFSHNTGELFF. The CDR3 DNA is TGTGCCAGCTTTTCCCATAACACCGGGGAGCTGTTTTTT.

This clone was observed a handful of times. The chain joins TRBV5-5 to TRBJ1-1, with no clear D. The CDR3 sequence is 14 residues long. Germline V gene sequence: CDR1 SGHKS, CDR2 YYEKEE (reference sequence). V dropped 6 bases and J dropped 1 base, with 13 bases sitting between them. CDR3 loop: CASILPGRNTEAFF. The DNA of the CDR3 is TGTGCCAGCATTCTGCCGGGGAGGAACACTGAAGCTTTCTTT.

The chain's CDR3 is CASSDSGTLNNEQFF. CDR3 DNA sequence: TGTGCCAGCAGCGATTCCGGGACTCTCAACAATGAGCAGTTCTTC. V usage is TRBV7-8 and J usage is TRBJ2-1; a weak D match, TRBD2 (6 bases). Germline lookup yields CDR1 SGHVS and CDR2 FQNEAQ. This CDR3 spans 15 amino acids. Trimming left V 5 bases short and J 5 bases short, with 16 bases between.

The chain recombines TRBV11-1 with TRBJ1-2; no firm D call. The CDR3 length is 15 residues. The V end lost 4 bases, the J end lost 0 bases, and 12 bases lay between the germline ends. Germline V CDR1 and CDR2: SGHAT, FQDESV (reference sequence). CDR3 protein: CASSSETETNYGYTF. CDR3 nucleotide sequence: TGTGCCAGCAGCTCCGAGACGGAGACTAACTATGGCTACACCTTC.

The rearrangement links TRBV5-1 to TRBJ2-7; 11 bases align to TRBD1. CDR1 and CDR2 from the germline V gene are SGHRS and YFSETQ. The CDR3 covers 17 residues. V was pared by 3 bases and J by 3 bases, with 11 bases of the junction left unmatched. CDR3 DNA sequence: TGCGCCAGCAGCTCAGAGTACAGCGGGACAGGGGGCTACGAGCAGTACTTC. Amino acid sequence: CASSSEYSGTGGYEQYF.

The rearrangement joins TRBV15 to TRBJ2-6; the match to TRBD1 covers 7 bases. The CDR3 length is 15 residues. The V gene's germline CDR1 is LNHNV and CDR2 YYDKDF (reference sequence). V trimming: 4 bases; J trimming: 0 bases; junction bases outside the gene matches: 0. The CDR3 loop reads CATSTGGSGANVLTF. DNA for the CDR3: TGTGCCACCAGCACAGGGGGCTCTGGGGCCAACGTCCTGACTTTC. Complete variable domain (other parts from reference TRBV15 and TRBJ2-6): DAMVIQNPRYQVTQFGKPVTLSCSQTLNHNVMYWYQQKSSQAPKLLFHYYDKDFNNEADTPDNFQSRRPNTSFCFLDIRSPGLGDTAMYLCATSTGGSGANVLTFGAGSRLTVL.

In its sample, this clone was seen once. The V call is TRBV18, the J call TRBJ2-1; 7 bases align to TRBD2. In germline, CDR1 is KGHSH, CDR2 LQKENI. V gave up 3 bases and J gave up 8 bases; unmatched junction bases: 13. The CDR3 runs 16 residues. In nucleotides, the CDR3 is TGTGCCAGCTCACCGCGGACTAGGGGCGTTTGGGATGAGCAGTTCTTC. Protein sequence: CASSPRTRGVWDEQFF. Complete variable domain (other parts from reference TRBV18 and TRBJ2-1): NAGVMQNPRHLVRRRGQEARLRCSPMKGHSHVYWYRQLPEEGLKFMVYLQKENIIDESGMPKERFSAEFPKEGPSILRIQQVVRGDSAAYFCASSPRTRGVWDEQFFGPGTRLTVL.

This chain links TRBV7-9 with TRBJ1-4, with 7 bases matching TRBD1. Unmatched junction bases numbered 4, after V lost 1 base and J lost 2 bases. The CDR3 length is 16 residues. Germline lookup yields CDR1 SEHNR and CDR2 FQNEAQ (reference sequence). As DNA, the CDR3 is TGTGCCAGCAGCTTAGGCGAGGGGGCCACTAATGAAAAACTGTTTTTT. Translation: CASSLGEGATNEKLFF. The whole variable domain, filled in from reference TRBV7-9 and TRBJ1-4, reads DTGVSQNPRHKITKRGQNVTFRCDPISEHNRLYWYRQTLGQGPEFLTYFQNEAQLEKSRLLSDRFSAERPKGSFSTLEIQRTEQGDSAMYLCASSLGEGATNEKLFFGSGTQLSVL.

The chain combines TRBV27 with TRBJ2-7; 10 nucleotides match TRBD1. This CDR3 is 14 amino acids long. V lost 5 bases and J lost 4; bases outside the gene matches: 5. Germline assignment: CDR1 MNHEY and CDR2 SMNVEV (reference sequence). In DNA, the CDR3 is TGTGCCAGCAGTAAGGGACAGGGGCCGTACGAGCAGTACTTC. It specifies CASSKGQGPYEQYF.

The rearrangement joins TRBV7-8 to TRBJ2-3, with D uncertain. V lost 0 bases, J lost 2 bases, and 9 bases lay in between. Germline V lookup: CDR1 SGHVS, CDR2 FQNEAQ. The CDR3 has 15 amino acids. This CDR3 reads CASSLAGPSTDTQYF. CDR3 nucleotide sequence: TGTGCCAGCAGCTTAGCTGGCCCTTCCACAGATACGCAGTATTTT.

V and J are TRBV7-9 and TRBJ2-7, with TRBD1 identical over 8 bases. Per germline, CDR1 SEHNR and CDR2 FQNEAQ (reference sequence). CDR3 length: 14 residues. V shed 1 base, J shed 2 bases, and the junction held 1 base outside the gene matches. CDR3 DNA: TGTGCCAGCAGCTTAGAGGGACAGGCCTACGAGCAGTACTTC. Translation: CASSLEGQAYEQYF.

V and J are TRBV14 and TRBJ2-1; weak D call: TRBD2 (7 bases). The CDR3 sequence is 16 residues long. Germline V gene data show CDR1 as SGHDN and CDR2 as FVKESK. Between the trimmed V and J ends, which lost 2 bases and 0 bases, there was a span of 11 bases. The CDR3 region has the DNA TGTGCCAGCAGCCAAAGGGGGGGGAGCTCCTACAATGAGCAGTTCTTC. It is translated as CASSQRGGSSYNEQFF.